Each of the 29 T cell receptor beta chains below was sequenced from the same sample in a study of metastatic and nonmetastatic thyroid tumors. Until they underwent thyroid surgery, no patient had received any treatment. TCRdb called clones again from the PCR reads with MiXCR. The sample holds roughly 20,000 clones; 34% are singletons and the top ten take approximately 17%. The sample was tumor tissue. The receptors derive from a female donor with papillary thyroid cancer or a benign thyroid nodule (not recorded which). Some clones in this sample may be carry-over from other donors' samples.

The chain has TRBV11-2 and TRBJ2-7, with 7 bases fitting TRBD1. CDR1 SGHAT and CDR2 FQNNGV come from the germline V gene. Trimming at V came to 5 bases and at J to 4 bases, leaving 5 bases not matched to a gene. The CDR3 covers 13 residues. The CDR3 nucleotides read TGTGCCAGCAGCCACAGGGGTCATTACGAGCAGTACTTC. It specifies CASSHRGHYEQYF.

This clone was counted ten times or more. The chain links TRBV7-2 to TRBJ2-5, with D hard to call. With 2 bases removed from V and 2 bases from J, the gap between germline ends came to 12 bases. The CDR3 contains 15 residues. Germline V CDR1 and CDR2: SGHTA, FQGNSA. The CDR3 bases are TGTGCCAGCAGCTTAAGGGCCGGCGATCAAGAGACCCAGTACTTC. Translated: CASSLRAGDQETQYF.

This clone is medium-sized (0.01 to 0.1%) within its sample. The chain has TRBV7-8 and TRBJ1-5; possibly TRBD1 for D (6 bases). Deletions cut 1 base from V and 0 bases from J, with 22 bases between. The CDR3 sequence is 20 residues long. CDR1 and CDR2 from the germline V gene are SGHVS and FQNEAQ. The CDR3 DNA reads TGTGCCAGCAGCTTAGTAGGTCTCGGTTACAGGGATTATAGCAATCAGCCCCAGCATTTT. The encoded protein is CASSLVGLGYRDYSNQPQHF.

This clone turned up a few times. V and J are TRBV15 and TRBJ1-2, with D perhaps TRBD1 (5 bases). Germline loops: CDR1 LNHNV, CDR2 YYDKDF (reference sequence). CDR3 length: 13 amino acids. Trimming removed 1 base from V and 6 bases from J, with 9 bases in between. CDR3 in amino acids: CATSRAQGDGYTF. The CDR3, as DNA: TGTGCCACCAGCAGAGCCCAAGGGGATGGCTACACCTTC.

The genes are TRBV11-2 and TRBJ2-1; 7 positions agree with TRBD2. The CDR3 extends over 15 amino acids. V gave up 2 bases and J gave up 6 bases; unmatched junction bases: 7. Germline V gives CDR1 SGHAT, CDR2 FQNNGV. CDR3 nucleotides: TGTGCCAGCAGCTTATTTGCGGGAGTTGGCAATGAGCAGTTCTTC. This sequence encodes CASSLFAGVGNEQFF.

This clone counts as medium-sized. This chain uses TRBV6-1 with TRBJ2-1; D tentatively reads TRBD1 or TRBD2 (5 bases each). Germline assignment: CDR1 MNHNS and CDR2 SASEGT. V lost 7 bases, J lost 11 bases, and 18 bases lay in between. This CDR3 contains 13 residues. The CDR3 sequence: CASTLTRDGKQFF. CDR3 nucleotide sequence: TGTGCCAGCACCCTGACCCGGGACGGTAAGCAGTTCTTC.

The CDR3 here is CAITQGASYEQYF. The CDR3 DNA reads TGTGCCATTACCCAGGGGGCCTCCTACGAGCAGTACTTC. This chain uses TRBV28 with TRBJ2-7, with 8 bases identical to TRBD1. CDR3 length: 13 residues. Germline V gives CDR1 MDHEN, CDR2 SYDVKM. The junction had 5 bases not matched to a gene; V was cut back by 10 bases and J by 0 bases. Filled out from reference TRBV28 and TRBJ2-7, the complete variable domain reads DVKVTQSSRYLVKRTGEKVFLECVQDMDHENMFWYRQDPGLGLRLIYFSYDVKMKEKGDIPEGYSVSREKKERFSLILESASTNQTSMYLCAITQGASYEQYFGPGTRLTVT.

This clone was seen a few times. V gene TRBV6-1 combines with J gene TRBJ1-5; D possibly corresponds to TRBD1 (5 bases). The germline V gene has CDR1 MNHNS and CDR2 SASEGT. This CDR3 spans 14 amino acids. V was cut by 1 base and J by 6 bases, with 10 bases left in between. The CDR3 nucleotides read TGTGCCAGCAGTGAAGGGCGGGGCGGTCAGCCCCAGCATTTT. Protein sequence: CASSEGRGGQPQHF.

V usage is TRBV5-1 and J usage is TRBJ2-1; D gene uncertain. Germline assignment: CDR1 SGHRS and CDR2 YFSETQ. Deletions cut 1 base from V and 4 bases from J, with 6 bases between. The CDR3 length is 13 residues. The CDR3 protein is CASSLTSYNEQFF. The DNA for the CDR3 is TGCGCCAGCAGCTTGACAAGTTACAATGAGCAGTTCTTC. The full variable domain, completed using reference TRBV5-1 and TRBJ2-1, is KAGVTQTPRYLIKTRGQQVTLSCSPISGHRSVSWYQQTPGQGLQFLFEYFSETQRNKGNFPGRFSGRQFSNSRSEMNVSTLELGDSALYLCASSLTSYNEQFFGPGTRLTVL.

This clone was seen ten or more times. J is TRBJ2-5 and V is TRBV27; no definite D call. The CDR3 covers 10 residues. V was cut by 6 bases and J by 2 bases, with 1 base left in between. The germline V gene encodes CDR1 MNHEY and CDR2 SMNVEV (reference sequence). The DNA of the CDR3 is TGTGCCAGCAGACAAGAGACCCAGTACTTC. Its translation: CASRQETQYF.

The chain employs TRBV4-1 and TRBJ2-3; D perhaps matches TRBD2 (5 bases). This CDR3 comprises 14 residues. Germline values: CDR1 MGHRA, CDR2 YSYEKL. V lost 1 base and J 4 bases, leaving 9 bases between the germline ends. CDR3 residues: CASSQVGAPDTQYF. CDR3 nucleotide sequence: TGCGCCAGCAGCCAAGTGGGAGCGCCAGATACGCAGTATTTT.

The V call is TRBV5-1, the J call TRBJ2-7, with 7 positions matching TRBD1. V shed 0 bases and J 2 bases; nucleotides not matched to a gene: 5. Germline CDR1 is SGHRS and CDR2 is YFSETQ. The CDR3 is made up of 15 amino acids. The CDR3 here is CASSLDRTGPYEQYF. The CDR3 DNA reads TGCGCCAGCAGCTTGGATAGGACAGGACCCTACGAGCAGTACTTC.

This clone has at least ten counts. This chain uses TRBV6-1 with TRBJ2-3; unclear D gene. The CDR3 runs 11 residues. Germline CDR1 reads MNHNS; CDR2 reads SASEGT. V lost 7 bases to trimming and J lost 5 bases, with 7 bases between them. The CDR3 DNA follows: TGTGCCAGCACTAACCTAGATACGCAGTATTTT. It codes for CASTNLDTQYF.

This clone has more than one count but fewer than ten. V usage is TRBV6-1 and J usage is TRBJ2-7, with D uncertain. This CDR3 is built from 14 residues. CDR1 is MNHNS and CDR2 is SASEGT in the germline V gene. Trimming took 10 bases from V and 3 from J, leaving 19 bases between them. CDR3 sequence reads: CANSWAPGHYEQYF. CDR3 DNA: TGTGCCAACTCATGGGCCCCAGGTCACTACGAGCAGTACTTC.

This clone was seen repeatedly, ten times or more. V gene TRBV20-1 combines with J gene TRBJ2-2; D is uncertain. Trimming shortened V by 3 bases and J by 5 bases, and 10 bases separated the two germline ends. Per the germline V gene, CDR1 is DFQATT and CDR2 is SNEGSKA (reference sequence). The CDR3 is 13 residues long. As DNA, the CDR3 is TGCAGTGCTAGTAGACTTTCGACCGGGGAGCTGTTTTTT. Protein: CSASRLSTGELFF.

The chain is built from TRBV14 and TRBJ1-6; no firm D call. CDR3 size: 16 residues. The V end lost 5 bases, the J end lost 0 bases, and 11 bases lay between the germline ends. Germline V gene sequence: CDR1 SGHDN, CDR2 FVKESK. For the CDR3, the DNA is TGTGCCAGCAGCGCGGGATGGAGCTCCTATAATTCACCCCTCCACTTT. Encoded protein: CASSAGWSSYNSPLHF. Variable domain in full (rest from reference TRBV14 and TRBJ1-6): EAGVTQFPSHSVIEKGQTVTLRCDPISGHDNLYWYRRVMGKEIKFLLHFVKESKQDESGMPNNRFLAERTGGTYSTLKVQPAELEDSGVYFCASSAGWSSYNSPLHFGNGTRLTVT.

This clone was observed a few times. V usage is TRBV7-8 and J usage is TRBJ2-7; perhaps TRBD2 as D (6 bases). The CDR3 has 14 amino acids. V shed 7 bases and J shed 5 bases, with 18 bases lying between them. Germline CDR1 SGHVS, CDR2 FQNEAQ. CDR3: CASTRGSRAHEQYF. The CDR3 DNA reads TGTGCCAGCACCCGGGGGTCCAGGGCTCACGAGCAGTACTTC.

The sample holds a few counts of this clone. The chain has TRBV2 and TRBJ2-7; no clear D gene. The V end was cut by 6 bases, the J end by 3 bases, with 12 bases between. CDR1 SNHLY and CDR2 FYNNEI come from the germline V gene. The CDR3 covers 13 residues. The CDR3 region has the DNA TGTGCCAGCAGCGGCAGGACGAACTACGAGCAGTACTTC. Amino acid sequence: CASSGRTNYEQYF.

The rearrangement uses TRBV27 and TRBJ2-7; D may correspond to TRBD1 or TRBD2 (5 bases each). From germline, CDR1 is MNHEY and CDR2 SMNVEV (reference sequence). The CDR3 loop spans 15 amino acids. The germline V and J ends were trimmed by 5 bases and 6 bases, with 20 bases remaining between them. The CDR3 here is CASSGTGQLKGEQYF. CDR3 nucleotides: TGTGCCAGCAGTGGCACGGGGCAGTTGAAAGGCGAGCAGTACTTC.

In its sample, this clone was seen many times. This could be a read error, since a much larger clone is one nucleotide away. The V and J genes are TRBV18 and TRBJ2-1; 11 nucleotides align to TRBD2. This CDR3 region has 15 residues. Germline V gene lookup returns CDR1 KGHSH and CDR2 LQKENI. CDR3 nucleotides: TGTGCCGGCTCACCTAAACTACTAGCGGGAGATGAGCAGTTCTTC. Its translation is CAGSPKLLAGDEQFF.

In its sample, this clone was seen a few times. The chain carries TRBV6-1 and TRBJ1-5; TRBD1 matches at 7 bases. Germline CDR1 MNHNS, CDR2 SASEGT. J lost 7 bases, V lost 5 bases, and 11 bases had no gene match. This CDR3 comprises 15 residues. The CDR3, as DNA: TGTGCCAGCAGTAAGGGGGCCGTCCCTGGGCAGCCCCAGCATTTT. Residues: CASSKGAVPGQPQHF.

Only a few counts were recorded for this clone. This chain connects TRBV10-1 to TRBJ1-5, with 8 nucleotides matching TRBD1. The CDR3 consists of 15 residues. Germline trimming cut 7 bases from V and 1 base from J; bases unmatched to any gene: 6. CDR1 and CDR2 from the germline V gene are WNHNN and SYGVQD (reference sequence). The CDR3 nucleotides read TGCGCCAGCAACCCGACAGGGGTGAGCAATCAGCCCCAGCATTTT. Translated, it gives CASNPTGVSNQPQHF.

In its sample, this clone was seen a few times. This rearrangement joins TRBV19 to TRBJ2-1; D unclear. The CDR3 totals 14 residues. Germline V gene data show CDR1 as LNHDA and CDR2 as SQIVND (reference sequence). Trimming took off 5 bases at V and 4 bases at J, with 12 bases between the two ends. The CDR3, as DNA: TGTGCCAGTAGTCCGGCTGCGAGTTACAATGAGCAGTTCTTC. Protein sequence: CASSPAASYNEQFF.

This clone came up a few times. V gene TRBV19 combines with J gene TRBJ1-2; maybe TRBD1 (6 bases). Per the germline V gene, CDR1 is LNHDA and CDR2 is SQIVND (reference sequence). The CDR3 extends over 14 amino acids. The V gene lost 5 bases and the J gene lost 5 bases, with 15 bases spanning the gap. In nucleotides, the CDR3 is TGTGCCAGTAGTCACAAAGGGGGAGAATATGGCTACACCTTC. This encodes CASSHKGGEYGYTF.

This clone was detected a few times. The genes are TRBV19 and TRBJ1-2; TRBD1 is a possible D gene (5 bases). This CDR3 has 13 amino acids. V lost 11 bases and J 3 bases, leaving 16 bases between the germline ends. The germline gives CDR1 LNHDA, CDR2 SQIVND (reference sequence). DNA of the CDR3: TGTGCCGTGAGGGACCATCCGGACTATGGCTACACCTTC. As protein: CAVRDHPDYGYTF.

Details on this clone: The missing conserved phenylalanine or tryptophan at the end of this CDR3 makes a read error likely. The CDR3 loop is CSARDPISEAFV. In nucleotides, the CDR3 is TGCAGTGCTAGGGACCCGATCTCTGAAGCTTTCGTT. J is TRBJ1-1 and V is TRBV20-1, with D uncertain. This CDR3 has 12 residues. Trimming left V 3 bases short and J 6 bases short, with 11 bases between. Per the germline V gene, CDR1 is DFQATT and CDR2 is SNEGSKA (reference sequence).

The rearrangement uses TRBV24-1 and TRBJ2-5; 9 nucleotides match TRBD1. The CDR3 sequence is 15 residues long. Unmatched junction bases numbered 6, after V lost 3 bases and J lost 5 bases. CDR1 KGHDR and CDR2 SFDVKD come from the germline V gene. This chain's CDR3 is CATSDPQGAGETQYF. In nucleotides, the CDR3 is TGTGCCACCAGTGATCCACAGGGGGCTGGGGAGACCCAGTACTTC.

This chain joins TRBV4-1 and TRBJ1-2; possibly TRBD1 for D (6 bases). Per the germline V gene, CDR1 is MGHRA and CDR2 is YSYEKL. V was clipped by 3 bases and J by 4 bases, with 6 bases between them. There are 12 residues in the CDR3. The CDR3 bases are TGCGCCAGCAGCCAGACAGGCTATGGCTACACCTTC. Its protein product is CASSQTGYGYTF.

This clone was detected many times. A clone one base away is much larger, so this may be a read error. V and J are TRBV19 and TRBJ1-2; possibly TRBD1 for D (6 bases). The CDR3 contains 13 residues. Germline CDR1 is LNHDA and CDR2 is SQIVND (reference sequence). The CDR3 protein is CATQSGQGHGCTF. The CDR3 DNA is TGTGCCACGCAGTCAGGTCAGGGGCATGGCTGCACCTTC.